The 12 T cell receptor beta chains below all came from one sample that was sequenced in a study of shared T cell receptors in the human thymus. Here immunoSEQ multiplex PCR was the method, and the copy in TCRdb shows in-frame clones only, minus some. This sample has about 400,000 clones, with over 90% found just once. Sample: thymocytes. The receptors stem from a human donor.

The J gene is TRBJ2-4, the V gene TRBV6-6; D is unclear. The CDR3 runs to 16 residues. V lost 4 bases and J 0 bases, leaving 13 bases between the germline ends. Germline-derived CDR1 and CDR2 are MNHNY and SVGAGI (reference sequence). CDR3 nucleotide sequence: TGTGCCAGCAGTTCTACGACGAGCCTAGCCAAAAACATTCAGTACTTC. Translating gives CASSSTTSLAKNIQYF.

This chain links TRBV18 with TRBJ2-7; TRBD1 agrees at 9 bases. Per the germline V gene, CDR1 is KGHSH and CDR2 is LQKENI. The CDR3 is made up of 14 amino acids. Trimming removed 3 bases from V and 2 bases from J; junction bases left unmatched: 2. The CDR3 DNA reads as TGTGCCAGCTCACCGGGACAGGGAACCTACGAGCAGTACTTC. Amino acid sequence: CASSPGQGTYEQYF.

This clone showed up just a few times. The V gene is TRBV23-1, the J gene TRBJ2-7; TRBD1 matches at 7 bases. TRBV23-1 has ORF status, its function being uncertain. The trim removed 8 bases at V and 4 bases at J, leaving 8 bases unmatched. The CDR3 covers 13 residues. The CDR3 DNA reads TGCGCCAGCGCGAGGGGGACAGTATACGAGCAGTACTTC. Translated: CASARGTVYEQYF.

The chain recombines TRBV6-1 with TRBJ2-7; 13 nucleotides match TRBD2. Germline V CDR1 and CDR2: MNHNS, SASEGT. J lost 7 bases, V lost 4 bases, and 7 bases had no gene match. The CDR3 contains 15 residues. For the CDR3, the DNA is TGTGCCAGCAGTGTGGGGACTAGCGGGATTGGAGAGCAGTACTTC. Translated: CASSVGTSGIGEQYF.

This sequence joins TRBV9 and TRBJ2-1; D perhaps matches TRBD1 (5 bases). Trimming left V 3 bases short and J 1 base short, with 20 bases between. This CDR3 comprises 18 residues. CDR1 and CDR2 (germline): SGDLS, YYNGEE. The CDR3 reads CASSARFRQIGSYNEQFF. CDR3 in DNA: TGTGCCAGCAGCGCGAGATTCCGACAGATTGGGTCCTACAATGAGCAGTTCTTC.

The rearrangement joins TRBV7-3 to TRBJ2-2; D unresolved. This CDR3 contains 13 residues. The V end lost 5 bases, the J end lost 6 bases, and 10 bases lay between the germline ends. From germline, CDR1 is SGHTA and CDR2 FQGTGA. The CDR3 protein is CASSLRTPGELFF. The CDR3 coding sequence is TGTGCCAGCAGCCTACGGACCCCCGGGGAGCTGTTTTTT.

The chain links TRBV15 to TRBJ1-1; D ambiguous. Between the trimmed V and J ends, which lost 2 bases and 8 bases, there was a span of 18 bases. The CDR3 covers 15 residues. Looked up from germline, CDR1 is LNHNV and CDR2 is YYDKDF (reference sequence). The CDR3 loop is CATSRPRRRVSEAFF. The CDR3 DNA reads as TGTGCCACCAGCAGACCCCGCCGGCGGGTTTCGGAAGCTTTCTTT.

The chain combines TRBV9 with TRBJ2-1, with 7 bases lining up with TRBD2. Per the germline V gene, CDR1 is SGDLS and CDR2 is YYNGEE. With V trimmed by 0 bases and J by 3 bases, 6 bases remained unmatched. The CDR3 is 16 residues long. For the CDR3, the DNA is TGTGCCAGCAGCGTAGGCCCCCTAGCGGACTACAATGAGCAGTTCTTC. Residues: CASSVGPLADYNEQFF.

This chain uses TRBV9 with TRBJ2-7; no firm D call. Trimming removed 0 bases at V and 5 bases at J, with 9 bases between. Germline CDR1 and CDR2: SGDLS and YYNGEE. The CDR3 has 13 amino acids. CDR3 protein: CASSVDKGDEQYF. In DNA, the CDR3 is TGTGCCAGCAGCGTAGATAAAGGCGACGAGCAGTACTTC.

The chain combines TRBV27 with TRBJ2-1; TRBD1 is a possible D gene (5 bases). V was clipped by 7 bases and J by 0 bases, with 7 bases between them. The CDR3 loop spans 13 amino acids. The V gene's germline CDR1 is MNHEY and CDR2 SMNVEV (reference sequence). The chain's CDR3 is CASTRDSYNEQFF. The CDR3, as DNA: TGTGCCAGCACCAGGGACTCCTACAATGAGCAGTTCTTC.

This chain links TRBV21-1 with TRBJ1-5; the table names TRBD1, a call not compared with the DNA. TRBV21-1 is a recognized pseudogene. The CDR3 covers 22 residues. CDR3 sequence: CASSNPWIKAGTGGYSNQPQHF. The CDR3 DNA follows: TGTGCCAGCAGCAATCCCTGGATCAAAGCCGGGACAGGGGGATATAGCAATCAGCCCCAGCATTTT.

The V call is TRBV5-1, the J call TRBJ2-7; tentatively, D is TRBD2 (6 bases). V shed 0 bases and J shed 3 bases, with 13 bases lying between them. This CDR3 is built from 15 residues. Germline V lookup: CDR1 SGHRS, CDR2 YFSETQ. CDR3 region: CASSLELAPDYEQYF. For the CDR3, the DNA is TGCGCCAGCAGCTTGGAACTAGCACCTGACTACGAGCAGTACTTC.